This T cell receptor beta chain was found in a study of blood T cell repertoires in COVID-19 (dated by TCRdb to the early 2020s). Context from the whole study: The collaborator samples originated in the United States, Italy and Spain and spanned the acute and convalescent phases of COVID-19. The material from the prospective study consisted of cDNA or gDNA derived from T cells, B-cell-depleted T cells, or PBMCs. Subjects who had been exposed to COVID-19, were actively infected with it, or had recovered from it provided the deeply sampled blood TCRbeta repertoires that made up the dataset. The repertoires were released in a freely available public database intended as a resource for research on the immune response to SARS-CoV-2. The samples were drawn from two sources: the first 160 participants of the ongoing ImmuneRACE study, and 1,254 subjects contributed by 6 global collaborators. Nearly every sample came with metadata listing a de-identified subject ID, COVID-19 status, age in years and sex. Where HLA class I and class II types were available, the types were taken from metadata supplied by the sample provider, not from assay-based typing.

TCRbeta CDR3 regions were amplified from genomic DNA using the immunoSEQ Assay, a bias-controlled multiplex PCR. Per the original workflow: Within the assay, amplification of reference gene primers was used to estimate how many nucleated cells each sample contained. To quantify the absolute abundance of each unique TCRbeta CDR3 rearrangement, sequence reads were collapsed and filtered. For each sample, productive Simpson clonality was calculated as the square root of Simpson's diversity index across productive rearrangements. The immuneACCESS repertoire file appears here via TCRdb, limited to in-frame rearrangements. These files lack a portion of the clones; in checked studies, under half of the deficit traces to unresolved V genes, and the cause of the others is not known. V and J calls plus clone size are reproduced from that table; the DNA served to infer D and trimming. Present in this sample are some 70,000 clones, approximately 83% of which were seen just once. Roughly 41% of the sample rests with the top ten.

Unmatched junction bases come to 7, with V trimmed by 1 base and J by 1 base. The CDR3 runs 17 amino acids, cysteine and phenylalanine included. The DNA shown is the 51-base CDR3, in frame from base 1. CDR1 and CDR2 (LGHNA, YNFKEQ) derive from the germline V gene. This clone turned up a few times. Its antigen has not been determined. There are no base qualities to consult, and no much larger clone falls within one base. Each collaborating institution followed its own protocols to collect whole blood in K2EDTA tubes. For TCRbeta analysis, collaborators shipped samples as frozen whole blood, isolated PBMCs, or DNA extracted from either of those sample types. The paper's findings and limits, for the study overall: How much clinical and demographic metadata was included differed by source and by participant, and the metadata was provided uncurated.

The sample was peripheral blood. This clonotype was sampled from a man older than 75 with acute or convalescent COVID-19. This chain is built from TRBV4-2 and TRBJ1-1, with 9 central nucleotides matching TRBD1. The CDR3 in this case is CASSQAGQGSWNTEAFF. The nucleotides are TGTGCCAGCAGCCAAGCAGGACAGGGGAGTTGGAACACTGAAGCTTTCTTT.